Here is one T cell receptor (beta chain) with its context. Constant-segment primers were used for 5'RACE, and the resulting TCR alpha and TCR beta cDNA libraries carried sample barcodes and UMIs. From the 5' RACE reads, TCRdb called clonotypes with MiXCR, one entry per CDR3 protein. This sample has 250,000 to 350,000 distinct CDR3 sequences, with around 15% found just once. These data are taken from a study of T-cell memory formation after mild COVID-19. For the study at large: In these data, TCR clusters were largely donor specific.

V shed 2 bases, J shed 7 bases, and the junction held 6 bases outside the gene matches. This CDR3 contains 15 residues. The chain links TRBV12-3 or TRBV12-4 to TRBJ2-1; the match to TRBD1 covers 9 bases. The receptor comes from a man younger than 35 who had mild COVID-19 (a few samples of this study predate the infection). Cell type and time point are not known. Sequenced input: PBMCs or a T cell subset sorted from them (not recorded which). CDR3 loop: CASSLRGQGRNEQFF. The CDR3 DNA reads as TGTGCCAGCAGTTTAAGGGGACAGGGTAGGAATGAGCAGTTCTTC.